This TCR beta chain was profiled in a study of a mutant IDH1 vaccine in newly diagnosed glioma. Study information: Vaccination followed radiotherapy alone by 4-6 weeks, or accompanied temozolomide cycles.

Profiled with immunoSEQ multiplex PCR; TCRdb holds only in-frame clones, not every one. The profile shows fewer than 70,000 clones, approximately 86% of them singletons. The CDR3 contains 15 residues. Germline V gene data show CDR1 as LGHNA and CDR2 as YSLEER. V dropped 3 bases and J dropped 4; count of bases not matched to a gene: 2. As concerns this clone: The antigen is not known.

Noted time point: week 35, safety follow-up. Every vaccine dose comprised 300 ug of mutant IDH1 20-mer peptide plus topical imiquimod. Each patient was administered eight vaccinations, scheduled in weeks 1, 3, 5, 7, 11, 15, 19 and 23. The donors' diagnosis was new WHO grade 3 or 4 astrocytoma that was IDH1-mutant and ATRX-lost. The chain links TRBV4-3 to TRBJ1-6; 8 positions agree with TRBD1. This receptor was taken from a man younger than 45 with glioma. The sample consisted of PBMCs, taken from a glioma patient whose treatment included an IDH1 peptide vaccine. The CDR3 coding sequence is TGCGCCAGCAGCCAGGGGACAGGATATAATTCACCCCTCCACTTT. Translated, it gives CASSQGTGYNSPLHF.